This T cell receptor beta chain was obtained from a study of tumor-infiltrating lymphocytes in primary liver carcinoma. Study results and caveats: Tumor-adjacent and tumor-blood pairs displayed less overlap than did pairs of tumor regions. Significantly greater top-250-clone fractions characterized tumors relative to blood (p = 0.039).

The germline V gene has CDR1 SQVTM and CDR2 ANQGSEA. There are 13 residues in the CDR3. From around 530 ng of total RNA, TCR beta-specific cDNA was reverse-transcribed using a constant-region primer. Slightly modified ARM-PCR served as the procedure for the TCR beta libraries. These libraries came from three rounds of nested multiplex PCR. The first two PCR rounds, around 10 cycles each, used TRBV1-TRBV30 forward primers and a C-beta reverse primer. TCRdb used MiXCR to reprocess the multiplex PCR reads, holding one entry per CDR3 protein. The table lists about 64,000 distinct CDR3 sequences, roughly 70% of them singletons. It was from roughly 20-30 mg of unsorted bulk tissue that RNA and DNA were co-extracted. In the case of this clonotype: Its antigen is undetermined. This may be a read error, as it is one base from a much larger clone.

Sequencing was performed on liver tumor tissue from sampling region 4. The subset was: tumor region T4, right-lateral pole. The origin of this receptor is a man aged 35-49 years with primary liver carcinoma and hepatitis B virus infection. The chain carries TRBV29-1 and TRBJ1-2, with D unresolved. This chain's CDR3 is CSVPGVGNYSYTF. In DNA, the CDR3 is TGCAGCGTTCCTGGAGTTGGAAACTATAGCTACACCTTC. Complete variable domain (other parts from reference TRBV29-1 and TRBJ1-2): SAVISQKPSRDICQRGTSLTIQCQVDSQVTMMFWYRQQPGQSLTLIATANQGSEATYESGFVIDKFPISRPNLTFSTLTVSNMSPEDSSIYLCSVPGVGNYSYTFGSGTRLTVV.